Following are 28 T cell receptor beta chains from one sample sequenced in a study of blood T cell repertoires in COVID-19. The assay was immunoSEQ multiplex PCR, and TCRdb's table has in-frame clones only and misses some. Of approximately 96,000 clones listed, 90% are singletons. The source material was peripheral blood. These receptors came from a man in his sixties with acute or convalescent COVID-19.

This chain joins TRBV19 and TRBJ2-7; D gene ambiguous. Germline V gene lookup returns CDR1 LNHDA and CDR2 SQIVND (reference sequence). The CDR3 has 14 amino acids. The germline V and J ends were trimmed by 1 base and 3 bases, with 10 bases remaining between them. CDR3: CASSIGALGYEQYF. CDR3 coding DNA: TGTGCCAGTAGTATAGGTGCCCTCGGCTACGAGCAGTACTTC.

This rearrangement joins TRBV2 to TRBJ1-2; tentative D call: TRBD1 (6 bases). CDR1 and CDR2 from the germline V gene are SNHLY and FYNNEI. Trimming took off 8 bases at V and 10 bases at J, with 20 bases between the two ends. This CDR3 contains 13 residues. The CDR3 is CASSHTQQGDYTF. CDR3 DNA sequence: TGTGCCAGCTCCCATACCCAACAGGGCGACTACACCTTC. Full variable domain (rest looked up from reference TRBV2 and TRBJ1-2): EPEVTQTPSHQVTQMGQEVILRCVPISNHLYFYWYRQILGQKVEFLVSFYNNEISEKSEIFDDQFSVERPDGSNFTLKIRSTKLEDSAMYFCASSHTQQGDYTFGSGTRLTVV.

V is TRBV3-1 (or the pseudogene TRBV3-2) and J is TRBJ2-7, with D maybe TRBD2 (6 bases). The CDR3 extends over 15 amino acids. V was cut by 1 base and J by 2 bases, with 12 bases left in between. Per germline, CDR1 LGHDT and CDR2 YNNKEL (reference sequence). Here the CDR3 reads CASSQGVSGTYEQYF. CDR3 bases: TGTGCCAGCAGCCAAGGCGTTAGCGGTACCTACGAGCAGTACTTC.

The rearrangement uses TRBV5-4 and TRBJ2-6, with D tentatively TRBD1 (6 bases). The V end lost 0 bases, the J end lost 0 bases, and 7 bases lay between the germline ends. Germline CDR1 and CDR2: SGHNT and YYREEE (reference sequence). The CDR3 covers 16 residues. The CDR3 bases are TGTGCCAGCAGCTTGGGAGGGGGCTCTGGGGCCAACGTCCTGACTTTC. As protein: CASSLGGGSGANVLTF.

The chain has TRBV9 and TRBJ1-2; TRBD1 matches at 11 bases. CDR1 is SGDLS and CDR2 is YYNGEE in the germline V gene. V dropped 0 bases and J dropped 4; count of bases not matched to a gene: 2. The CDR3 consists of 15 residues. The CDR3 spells CASSVGGTGGYGYTF. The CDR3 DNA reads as TGTGCCAGCAGCGTAGGAGGGACAGGGGGCTATGGCTACACCTTC.

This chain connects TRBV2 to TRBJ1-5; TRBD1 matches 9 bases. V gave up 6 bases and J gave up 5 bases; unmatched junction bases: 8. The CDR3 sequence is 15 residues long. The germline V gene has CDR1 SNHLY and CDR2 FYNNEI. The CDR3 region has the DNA TGTGCCAGCAGCCGGGACAGGGCTTGGGATCAGCCCCAGCATTTT. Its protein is CASSRDRAWDQPQHF.

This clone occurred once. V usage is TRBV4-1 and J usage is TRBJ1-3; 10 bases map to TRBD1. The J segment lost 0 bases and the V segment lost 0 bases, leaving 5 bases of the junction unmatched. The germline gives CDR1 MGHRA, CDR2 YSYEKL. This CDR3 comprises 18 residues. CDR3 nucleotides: TGCGCCAGCAGCCAAGAGGGGACAGGGGCTTACTCTGGAAACACCATATATTTT. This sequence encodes CASSQEGTGAYSGNTIYF.

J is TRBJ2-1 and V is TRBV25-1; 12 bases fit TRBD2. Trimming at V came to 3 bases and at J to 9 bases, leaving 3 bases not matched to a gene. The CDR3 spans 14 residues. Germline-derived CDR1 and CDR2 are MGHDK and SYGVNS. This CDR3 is CASSDTSGRIEQFF. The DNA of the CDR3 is TGTGCCAGCAGTGATACTAGCGGGAGGATTGAGCAGTTCTTC.

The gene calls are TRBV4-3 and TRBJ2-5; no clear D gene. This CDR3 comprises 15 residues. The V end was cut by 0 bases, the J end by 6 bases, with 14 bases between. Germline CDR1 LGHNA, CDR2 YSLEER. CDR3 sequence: CASSQDSNSMKTQYF. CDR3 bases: TGCGCCAGCAGCCAAGATAGCAATAGTATGAAGACCCAGTACTTC.

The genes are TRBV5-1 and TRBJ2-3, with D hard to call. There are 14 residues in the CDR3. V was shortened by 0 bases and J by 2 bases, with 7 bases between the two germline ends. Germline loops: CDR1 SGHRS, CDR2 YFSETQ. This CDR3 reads CASSLGAFTDTQYF. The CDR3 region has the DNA TGCGCCAGCAGCTTGGGGGCGTTCACAGATACGCAGTATTTT. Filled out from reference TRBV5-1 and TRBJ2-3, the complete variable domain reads KAGVTQTPRYLIKTRGQQVTLSCSPISGHRSVSWYQQTPGQGLQFLFEYFSETQRNKGNFPGRFSGRQFSNSRSEMNVSTLELGDSALYLCASSLGAFTDTQYFGPGTRLTVL.

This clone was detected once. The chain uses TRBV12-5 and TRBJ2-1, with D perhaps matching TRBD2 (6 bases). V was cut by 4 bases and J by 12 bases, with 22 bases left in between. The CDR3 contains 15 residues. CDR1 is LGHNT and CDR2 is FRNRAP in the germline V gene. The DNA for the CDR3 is TGTGCTAGTGGTTCCTTGGGGGGTAGTAGGAGAATGCAGTTCTTC. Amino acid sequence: CASGSLGGSRRMQFF.

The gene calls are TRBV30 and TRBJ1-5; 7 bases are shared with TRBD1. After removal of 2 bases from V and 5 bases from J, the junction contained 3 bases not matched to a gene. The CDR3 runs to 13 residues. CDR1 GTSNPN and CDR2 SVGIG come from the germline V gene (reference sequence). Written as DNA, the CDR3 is TGTGCCTGGAGTCGACAGGGCTATCAGCCCCAGCATTTT. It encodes CAWSRQGYQPQHF.

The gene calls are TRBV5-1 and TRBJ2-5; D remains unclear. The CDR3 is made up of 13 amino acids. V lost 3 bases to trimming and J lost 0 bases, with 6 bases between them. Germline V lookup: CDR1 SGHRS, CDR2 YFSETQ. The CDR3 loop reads CASSSLYQETQYF. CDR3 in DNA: TGCGCCAGCAGCTCCCTGTACCAAGAGACCCAGTACTTC.

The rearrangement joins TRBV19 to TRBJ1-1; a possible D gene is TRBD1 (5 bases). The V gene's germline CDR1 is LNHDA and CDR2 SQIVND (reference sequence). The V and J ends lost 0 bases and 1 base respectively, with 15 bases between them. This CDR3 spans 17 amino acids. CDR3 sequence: CASSIDRKEGSNTEAFF. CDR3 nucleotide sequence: TGTGCCAGTAGTATAGATCGAAAGGAGGGGTCGAACACTGAAGCTTTCTTT.

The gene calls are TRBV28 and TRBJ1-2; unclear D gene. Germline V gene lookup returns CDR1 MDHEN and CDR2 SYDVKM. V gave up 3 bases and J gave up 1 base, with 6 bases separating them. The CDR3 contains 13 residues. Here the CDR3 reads CASSFGHNYGYTF. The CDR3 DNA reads TGTGCCAGCAGTTTTGGGCATAACTATGGCTACACCTTC.

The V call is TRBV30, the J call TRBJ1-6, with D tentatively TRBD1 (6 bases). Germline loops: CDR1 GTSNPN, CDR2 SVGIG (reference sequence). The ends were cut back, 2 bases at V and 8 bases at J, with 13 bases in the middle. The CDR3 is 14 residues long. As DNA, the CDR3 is TGTGCCTGGAGTTACAGGGTGGGCCATTCACCCCTCCACTTT. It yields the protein CAWSYRVGHSPLHF. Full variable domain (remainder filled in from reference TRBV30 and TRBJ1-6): SQTIHQWPATLVQPVGSPLSLECTVEGTSNPNLYWYRQAAGRGLQLLFYSVGIGQISSEVPQNLSASRPQDRQFILSSKKLLLSDSGFYLCAWSYRVGHSPLHFGNGTRLTVT.

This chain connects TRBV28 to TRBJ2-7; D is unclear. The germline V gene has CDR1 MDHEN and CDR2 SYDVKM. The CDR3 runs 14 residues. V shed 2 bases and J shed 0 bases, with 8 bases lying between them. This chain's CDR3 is CASSLDNNSYEQYF. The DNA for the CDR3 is TGTGCCAGCAGTTTAGACAACAACTCCTACGAGCAGTACTTC.

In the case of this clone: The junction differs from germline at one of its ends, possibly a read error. As DNA, the CDR3 is TGCGCCAGCAGTCAAGGGGGCGGGAGTTCGGGCTATAATTCACCCCTCCACTTT. It is translated as CASSQGGGSSGYNSPLHF. This sequence joins TRBV4-3 and TRBJ1-6, with 7 nucleotides matching TRBD1. The CDR3 runs to 18 residues. Germline CDR1 and CDR2: LGHNA and YSLEER.

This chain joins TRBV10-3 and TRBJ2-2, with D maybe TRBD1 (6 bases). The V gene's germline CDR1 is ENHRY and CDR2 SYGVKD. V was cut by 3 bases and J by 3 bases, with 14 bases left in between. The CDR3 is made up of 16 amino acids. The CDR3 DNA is TGTGCCATCAGTGACCGGGACACCCACGACACCGGGGAGCTGTTTTTT. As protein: CAISDRDTHDTGELFF.

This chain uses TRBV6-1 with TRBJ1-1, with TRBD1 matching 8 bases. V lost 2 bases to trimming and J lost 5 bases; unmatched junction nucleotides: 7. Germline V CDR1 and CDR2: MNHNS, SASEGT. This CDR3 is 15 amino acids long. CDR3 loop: CASSEPDREETEAFF. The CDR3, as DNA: TGTGCCAGCAGTGAACCGGACAGGGAGGAGACTGAAGCTTTCTTT.

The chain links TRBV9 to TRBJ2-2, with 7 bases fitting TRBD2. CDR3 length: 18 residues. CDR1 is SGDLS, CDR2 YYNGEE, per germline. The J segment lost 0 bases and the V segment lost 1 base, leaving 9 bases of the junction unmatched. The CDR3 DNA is TGTGCCAGCAGCGTAACGGGTGGGGGAGGGTCGAACACCGGGGAGCTGTTTTTT. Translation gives CASSVTGGGGSNTGELFF.

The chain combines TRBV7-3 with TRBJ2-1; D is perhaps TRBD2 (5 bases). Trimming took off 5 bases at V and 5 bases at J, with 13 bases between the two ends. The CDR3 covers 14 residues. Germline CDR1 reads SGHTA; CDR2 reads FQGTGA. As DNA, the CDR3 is TGTGCCAGCAGCCCGGAGACTACCCACAATGAGCAGTTCTTC. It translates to CASSPETTHNEQFF.

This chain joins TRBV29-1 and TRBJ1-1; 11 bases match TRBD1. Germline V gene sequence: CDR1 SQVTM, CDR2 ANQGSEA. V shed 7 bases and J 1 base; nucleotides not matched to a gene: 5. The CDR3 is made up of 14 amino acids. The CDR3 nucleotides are TGCAGCGCCCGGACAGGGGGCGGGAACACTGAAGCTTTCTTT. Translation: CSARTGGGNTEAFF.

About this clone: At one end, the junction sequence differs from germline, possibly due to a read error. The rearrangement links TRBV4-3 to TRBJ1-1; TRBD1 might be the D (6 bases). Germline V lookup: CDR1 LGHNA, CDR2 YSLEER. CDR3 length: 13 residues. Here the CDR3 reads CASSLTAGAEAFF. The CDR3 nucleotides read TGCGCCAGCAGCCTTACTGCGGGGGCTGAGGCTTTCTTT.

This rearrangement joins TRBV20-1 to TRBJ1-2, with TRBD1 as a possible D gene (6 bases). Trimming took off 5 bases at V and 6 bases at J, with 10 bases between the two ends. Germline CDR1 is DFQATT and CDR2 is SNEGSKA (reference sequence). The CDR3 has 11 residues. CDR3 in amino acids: CSAWGQHGYTF. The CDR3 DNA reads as TGCAGTGCTTGGGGACAACATGGCTACACCTTC.

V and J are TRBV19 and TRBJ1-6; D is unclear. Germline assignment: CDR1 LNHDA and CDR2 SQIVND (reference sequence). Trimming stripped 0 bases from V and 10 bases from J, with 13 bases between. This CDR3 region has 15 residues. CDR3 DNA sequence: TGTGCCAGTAGTATAGATTTTTGGGAGGTCTCACCCCTCCACTTT. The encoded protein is CASSIDFWEVSPLHF. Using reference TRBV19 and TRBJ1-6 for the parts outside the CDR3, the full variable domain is DGGITQSPKYLFRKEGQNVTLSCEQNLNHDAMYWYRQDPGQGLRLIYYSQIVNDFQKGDIAEGYSVSREKKESFPLTVTSAQKNPTAFYLCASSIDFWEVSPLHFGNGTRLTVT.

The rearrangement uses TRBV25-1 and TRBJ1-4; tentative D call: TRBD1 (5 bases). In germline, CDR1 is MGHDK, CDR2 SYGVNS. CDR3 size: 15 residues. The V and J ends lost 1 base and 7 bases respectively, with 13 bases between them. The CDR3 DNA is TGTGCCAGCAGTGAATCGGCAGGGTGGGGTGAAAAACTGTTTTTT. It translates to CASSESAGWGEKLFF. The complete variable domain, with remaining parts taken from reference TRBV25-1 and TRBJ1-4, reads EADIYQTPRYLVIGTGKKITLECSQTMGHDKMYWYQQDPGMELHLIHYSYGVNSTEKGDLSSESTVSRIRTEHFPLTLESARPSHTSQYLCASSESAGWGEKLFFGSGTQLSVL.

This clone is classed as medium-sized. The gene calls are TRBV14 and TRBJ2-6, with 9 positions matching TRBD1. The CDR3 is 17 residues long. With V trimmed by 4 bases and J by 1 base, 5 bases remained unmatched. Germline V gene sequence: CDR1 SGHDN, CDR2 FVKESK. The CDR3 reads CASSPGQGGSGANVLTF. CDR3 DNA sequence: TGTGCCAGCAGCCCGGGACAGGGCGGATCTGGGGCCAACGTCCTGACTTTC. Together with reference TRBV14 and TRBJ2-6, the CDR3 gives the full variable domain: EAGVTQFPSHSVIEKGQTVTLRCDPISGHDNLYWYRRVMGKEIKFLLHFVKESKQDESGMPNNRFLAERTGGTYSTLKVQPAELEDSGVYFCASSPGQGGSGANVLTFGAGSRLTVL.